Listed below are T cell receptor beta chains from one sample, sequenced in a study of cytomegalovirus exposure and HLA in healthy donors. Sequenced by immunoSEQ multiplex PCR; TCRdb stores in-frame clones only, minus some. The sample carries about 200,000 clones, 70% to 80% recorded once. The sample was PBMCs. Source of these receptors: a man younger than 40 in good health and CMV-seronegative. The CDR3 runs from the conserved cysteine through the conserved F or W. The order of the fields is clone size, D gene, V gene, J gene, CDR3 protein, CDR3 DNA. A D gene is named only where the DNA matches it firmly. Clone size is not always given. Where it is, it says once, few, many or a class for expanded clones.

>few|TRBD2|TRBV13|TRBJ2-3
CASSRRTSGSTDTQYF
TGTGCCAGCAGTCGTAGGACTAGCGGGAGCACAGATACGCAGTATTTT
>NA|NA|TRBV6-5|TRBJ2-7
CASSDGNAGPAF
TGTGCCAGCAGTGACGGCAACGCGGGTCCGGCTTTC
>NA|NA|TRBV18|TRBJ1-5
CASSPQDSNQPQHF
TGTGCCAGCTCACCGCAGGATAGCAATCAGCCCCAGCATTTT
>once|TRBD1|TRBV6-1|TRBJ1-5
CASSATGGNQPQHF
TGTGCCAGCAGTGCGACAGGGGGAAATCAGCCCCAGCATTTT
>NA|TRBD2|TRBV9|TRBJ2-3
CASSVGVSGSMGTDTQYF
TGTGCCAGCAGCGTAGGGGTTAGCGGGAGTATGGGGACAGATACGCAGTATTTT
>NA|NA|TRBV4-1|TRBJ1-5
CASSDRRVSNQPQHF
TGCGCCAGCAGCGACAGGAGAGTGAGCAATCAGCCCCAGCATTTT
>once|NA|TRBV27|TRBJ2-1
CASSLGGRRNEQFF
TGTGCCAGCAGTTTAGGTGGGAGAAGGAATGAGCAGTTCTTC
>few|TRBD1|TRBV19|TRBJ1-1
CASRSIETGNPTEAFF
TGTGCCAGTAGGTCGATAGAGACAGGGAACCCCACTGAAGCTTTCTTT
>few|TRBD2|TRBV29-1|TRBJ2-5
CSVEGLQETQYF
TGCAGCGTTGAGGGACTACAAGAGACCCAGTACTTC
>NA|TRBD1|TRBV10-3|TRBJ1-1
CAAWEGQGLEAFF
TGTGCCGCATGGGAGGGACAGGGTCTTGAAGCTTTCTTT
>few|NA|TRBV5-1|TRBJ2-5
CASSSLGGSGETQYF
TGCGCCAGCAGCTCCCTTGGGGGCTCGGGGGAGACCCAGTACTTC
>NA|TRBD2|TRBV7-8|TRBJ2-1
CASSRLAGGLYNEQFF
TGTGCCAGCAGCAGGCTAGCGGGAGGCCTTTACAATGAGCAGTTCTTC
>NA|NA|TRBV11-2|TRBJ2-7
CASSLSGYEQYF
TGTGCCAGCAGCTTATCCGGCTACGAGCAGTACTTC
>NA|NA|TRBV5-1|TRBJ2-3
CASSLSTDTQYF
TGCGCCAGCAGCCTAAGCACAGATACGCAGTATTTT
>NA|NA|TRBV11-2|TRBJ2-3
CASSPDIGADTQYF
TGTGCCAGCAGCCCCGATATAGGGGCAGATACGCAGTATTTT
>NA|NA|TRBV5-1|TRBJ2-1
CASSARYNEQFF
TGCGCCAGCAGCGCGAGGTACAATGAGCAGTTCTTC
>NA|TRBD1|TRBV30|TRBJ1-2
CARRGQAASRYTF
TGTGCCAGAAGGGGACAGGCCGCATCTCGCTACACCTTC